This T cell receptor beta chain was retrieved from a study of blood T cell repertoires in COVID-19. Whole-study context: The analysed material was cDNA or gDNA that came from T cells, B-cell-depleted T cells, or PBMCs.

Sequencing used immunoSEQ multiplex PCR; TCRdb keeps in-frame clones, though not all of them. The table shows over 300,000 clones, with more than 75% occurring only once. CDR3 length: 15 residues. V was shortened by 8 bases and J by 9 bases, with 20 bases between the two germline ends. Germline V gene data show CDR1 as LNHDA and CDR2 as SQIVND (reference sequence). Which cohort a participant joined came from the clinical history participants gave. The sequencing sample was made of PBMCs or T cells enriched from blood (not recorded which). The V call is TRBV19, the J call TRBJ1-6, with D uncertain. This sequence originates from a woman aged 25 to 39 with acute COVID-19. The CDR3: CASPERLSRISPLHF. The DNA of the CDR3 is TGTGCCAGTCCCGAGAGACTAAGCAGGATTTCACCCCTCCACTTT.